This T cell receptor beta chain was sequenced during a study of early T cells in non-severe SARS-CoV-2 infection. Across the whole study: Unpaired chains resulted from sequencing bulk RNA of unsorted whole blood. Points from the study as a whole: Anti-spike CD8 responses were favored in VDJdb matching, and private and CD4 specificities were missed.

Trimming cost V 4 bases and J 7 bases, with 15 bases left between them. This CDR3 has 14 residues. The germline V gene has CDR1 SGHNT and CDR2 YYREEE (reference sequence). This clonotype was counted a few times. Its antigen is currently unknown. TCRdb passed the 5' RACE reads through MiXCR, listing each CDR3 protein once. The sample gives approximately 90,000 distinct CDR3 sequences, 8% to 13% of which show up once; just over 4.5% is in the top ten. The source of this sequence is an adult who was a healthcare worker with PCR-confirmed SARS-CoV-2 infection or an uninfected control (not recorded which). The chain has TRBV5-4 and TRBJ2-1; maybe TRBD1 (6 bases). The sample was whole blood, taken at baseline. CDR3 sequence: CASSPRLGANEQFF. CDR3 DNA sequence: TGTGCCAGCAGCCCGCGGTTGGGGGCAAATGAGCAGTTCTTC.